This TCR beta chain was documented in a study of cytomegalovirus exposure and HLA in healthy donors. Germline CDR1 is SGDLS and CDR2 is YYNGEE. The CDR3 loop spans 13 amino acids. V gave up 0 bases and J gave up 7 bases, with 11 bases separating them. Use of 60 Vbeta and 13 Jbeta primers characterized the PCR. Here immunoSEQ multiplex PCR was the method, and the copy in TCRdb shows in-frame clones only, minus some. The profile shows just over 95,000 clones, about 76% of them singletons. Sequenced input: PBMCs. The receptor comes from a woman aged 40 to 50 in good health and CMV-seronegative. This sequence joins TRBV9 and TRBJ2-7; D is perhaps TRBD2 (6 bases). This chain's CDR3 is CASSVGVGGEQYF. The CDR3 nucleotides read TGTGCCAGCAGCGTAGGGGTTGGAGGGGAGCAGTACTTC.